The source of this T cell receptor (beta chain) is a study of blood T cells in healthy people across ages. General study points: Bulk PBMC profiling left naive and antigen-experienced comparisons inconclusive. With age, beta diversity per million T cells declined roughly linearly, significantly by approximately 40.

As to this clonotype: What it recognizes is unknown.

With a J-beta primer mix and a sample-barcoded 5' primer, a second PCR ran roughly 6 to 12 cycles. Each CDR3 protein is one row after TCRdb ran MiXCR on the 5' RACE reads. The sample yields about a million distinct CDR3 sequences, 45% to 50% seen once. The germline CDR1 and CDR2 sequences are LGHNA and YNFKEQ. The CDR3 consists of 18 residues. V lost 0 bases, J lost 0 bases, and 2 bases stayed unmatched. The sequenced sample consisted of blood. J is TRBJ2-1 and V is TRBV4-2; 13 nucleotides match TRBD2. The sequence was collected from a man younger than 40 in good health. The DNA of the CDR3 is TGTGCCAGCAGCCAAGAGACTAGCGGGGGGAGCTCCTACAATGAGCAGTTCTTC. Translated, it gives CASSQETSGGSSYNEQFF.